The 10 T cell receptor beta chains below come from one sample, sequenced in a study of Tregs in tolerant kidney transplant recipients. TCRdb's table, derived via immunoSEQ multiplex PCR, lists solely in-frame clones and lacks some. The table shows approximately 90,000 clones, with 93% occurring only once. Mixed chimerism was transient after nonmyeloablative marrow transplants from related graft donors. This material consisted of CD4+ T cells from blood (PBMCs), taken 12 months after the transplant. The receptors here all came from a human patient who received a combined kidney and bone marrow transplant. Some T cells may have come from the graft donor.

CDR3: CASSRTSGTRYEQYF. As DNA, the CDR3 is TGTGCCAGCTCGCGGACTAGCGGGACTCGCTACGAGCAGTACTTC. V usage is TRBV18 and J usage is TRBJ2-7; 12 bases agree with TRBD2. CDR1 is KGHSH and CDR2 is LQKENI in the germline V gene. With V trimmed by 6 bases and J by 3 bases, 6 bases remained unmatched. This CDR3 spans 15 amino acids.

The CDR3 loop reads CASSTGTSGPSGTQYF. CDR3 in DNA: TGTGCCAGTAGTACTGGGACTAGCGGGCCCTCGGGGACGCAGTATTTT. The chain joins TRBV19 to TRBJ2-3; 12 bases fit TRBD2. Germline V gene lookup returns CDR1 LNHDA and CDR2 SQIVND (reference sequence). V dropped 4 bases and J dropped 9; count of bases not matched to a gene: 11. The CDR3 loop spans 16 amino acids.

The chain couples TRBV7-9 to TRBJ2-3; possibly TRBD1 for D (5 bases). The germline V gene encodes CDR1 SEHNR and CDR2 FQNEAQ (reference sequence). V shed 3 bases and J shed 3 bases, with 10 bases lying between them. The CDR3 extends over 14 amino acids. CDR3 protein: CASSFQGSTDTQYF. As DNA, the CDR3 is TGTGCCAGCAGCTTCCAGGGATCGACAGATACGCAGTATTTT.

This chain links TRBV30 with TRBJ1-1; tentatively, D is TRBD1 (6 bases). Trimming cost V 5 bases and J 3 bases, with 13 bases left between them. This CDR3 comprises 13 residues. CDR1 and CDR2 (germline): GTSNPN, SVGIG (reference sequence). DNA of the CDR3: TGTGCCTGGTCTCGGGGGGCGGACACTGAAGCTTTCTTT. Translation gives CAWSRGADTEAFF.

This chain uses TRBV6-5 with TRBJ2-3; a possible D gene is TRBD1 (6 bases). Per the germline V gene, CDR1 is MNHEY and CDR2 is SVGAGI. The V end was cut by 6 bases, the J end by 9 bases, with 13 bases between. There are 12 residues in the CDR3. The CDR3 bases are TGTGCCAGCAGGACTGACAGGAAGACGCAGTATTTT. Residues: CASRTDRKTQYF.

This clone has only one observation. V gene TRBV7-9 combines with J gene TRBJ2-7; the match to TRBD2 covers 14 bases. This CDR3 is 15 amino acids long. The V gene end was trimmed by 5 bases and the J gene end by 3 bases; junction bases not matched to a gene: 3. Per the germline V gene, CDR1 is SEHNR and CDR2 is FQNEAQ (reference sequence). Written as DNA, the CDR3 is TGTGCCAGCAGCGCCGGGACTAGCGGGAGCTACGAGCAGTACTTC. Amino acid sequence: CASSAGTSGSYEQYF.

The rearrangement joins TRBV11-1 to TRBJ2-4, with D possibly matching TRBD2 (7 bases). CDR3 length: 18 amino acids. CDR1 and CDR2 from the germline V gene are SGHAT and FQDESV (reference sequence). The V and J ends lost 3 bases and 1 base respectively, with 19 bases between them. The CDR3 sequence: CASSFIKGGREAKNIQYF. The DNA for the CDR3 is TGTGCCAGCAGCTTCATCAAGGGGGGGCGGGAGGCCAAAAACATTCAGTACTTC.

A single count supports this clone. The chain couples TRBV18 to TRBJ1-1, with D perhaps matching TRBD1 (5 bases). The ends were cut back, 3 bases at V and 4 bases at J, with 9 bases in the middle. The CDR3 totals 13 residues. Germline V gives CDR1 KGHSH, CDR2 LQKENI. The CDR3 region is CASSPGEGTEAFF. CDR3 sequence (DNA): TGTGCCAGCTCACCGGGGGAGGGCACTGAAGCTTTCTTT.

V gene TRBV30 combines with J gene TRBJ1-1; D is uncertain. Germline CDR1 and CDR2: GTSNPN and SVGIG (reference sequence). The CDR3 covers 10 residues. Trimming left V 2 bases short and J 6 bases short, with 4 bases between. Here the CDR3 DNA reads TGTGCCTGGAGTACTTCTGAAGCTTTCTTT. Its protein is CAWSTSEAFF.

The chain employs TRBV9 and TRBJ1-4, with TRBD1 identical over 8 bases. Germline CDR1 is SGDLS and CDR2 is YYNGEE. With V trimmed by 6 bases and J by 6 bases, 10 bases remained unmatched. The CDR3 is made up of 15 amino acids. CDR3 DNA sequence: TGTGCCAGCACCCGAACCGGGACAGGTTATGAAAAACTGTTTTTT. This translates into CASTRTGTGYEKLFF.